The rows below give T cell receptor beta chains drawn from one sample of a study of cytomegalovirus exposure and HLA in healthy donors. Here immunoSEQ multiplex PCR was the method, and the copy in TCRdb shows in-frame clones only, minus some. Of hundreds of thousands of clones in the sample, 80% to 90% were seen once. The sequencing input was PBMCs. The receptor source for this set is a woman aged 18-30 years in good health and CMV-seronegative. CDR3s leave out the opening cysteine and the closing phenylalanine or tryptophan. The order of the fields is V gene, CDR3 protein.

v_gene: TRBV9
CDR3aa: ASSPRVAVYNEQF

v_gene: TRBV2
CDR3aa: ASGRGPSGNTIY

v_gene: TRBV29-1
CDR3aa: SVPTAWGGQTQY

v_gene: TRBV19
CDR3aa: ASSIGQGVYGYT

v_gene: TRBV30
CDR3aa: AWNPDISGTGELF

v_gene: TRBV30
CDR3aa: AWSGITGGGNTEAF

v_gene: TRBV2
CDR3aa: ASSEQGYNEQF

v_gene: TRBV7-9
CDR3aa: ASSLTGTGNYGYT

v_gene: TRBV6-1
CDR3aa: ASRMDRGTDTQY

v_gene: TRBV4-1
CDR3aa: ASSRGQGGTEAF

v_gene: TRBV6-6
CDR3aa: ASSPPGGNGYT

v_gene: TRBV11-2
CDR3aa: ASSPGGGYSNQPQH

v_gene: TRBV11-2
CDR3aa: ASSLHGQPNTIY

v_gene: TRBV6-6
CDR3aa: ASSGPDRAGHEQY

v_gene: TRBV5-1
CDR3aa: ASSSTPQETQY

v_gene: TRBV5-1
CDR3aa: ASRYQGAEAF

v_gene: TRBV2
CDR3aa: ASSGGLVVGVRETQY

v_gene: TRBV5-1
CDR3aa: ASSLTLDTYEQY

v_gene: TRBV2
CDR3aa: ASRGTSGGIYNEQF

v_gene: TRBV19
CDR3aa: ASSGTVGPYQPQH

v_gene: TRBV28
CDR3aa: ASSSGGRYEQY

v_gene: TRBV5-6
CDR3aa: ASSLLGGRNEQF

v_gene: TRBV11-2
CDR3aa: ASSWHRGNTEAF

v_gene: TRBV2
CDR3aa: ASVTGGTEAF

v_gene: TRBV5-4
CDR3aa: ASSLLGGATFSGNTIY

v_gene: TRBV7-8
CDR3aa: ASSQLTRENTEAF

v_gene: TRBV14
CDR3aa: ASSRDRGNEQY

v_gene: TRBV11-2
CDR3aa: ASSFLTGVPNEQF

v_gene: TRBV5-1
CDR3aa: ASSLGLGVGETQY

v_gene: TRBV13
CDR3aa: ASSLQFGSGQGGYEQY

v_gene: TRBV5-8
CDR3aa: ASSRSGGRQPQH

v_gene: TRBV18
CDR3aa: ASSPQAGYNEQF

v_gene: TRBV5-1
CDR3aa: ASSSRQGGNTIY

v_gene: TRBV5-6
CDR3aa: ASSLTVTSGNTIY

v_gene: TRBV9
CDR3aa: ASSVGAGQTGELF

v_gene: TRBV7-9
CDR3aa: ASSLAGGSANTEAF

v_gene: TRBV7-9
CDR3aa: ASSSSGLAGEVEQF

v_gene: TRBV5-1
CDR3aa: ASSSRQTRSYNEQF

v_gene: TRBV2
CDR3aa: ASTPGQGDTQY

v_gene: TRBV7-9
CDR3aa: ASSLLRTSGGEETQY

v_gene: TRBV7-9
CDR3aa: ASSSLEGTGGYEQY

v_gene: TRBV6-5
CDR3aa: ASSYTWGQGGEQY

v_gene: TRBV27
CDR3aa: ASSSRTSGRAFEQF

v_gene: TRBV4-1
CDR3aa: ASSPDRYNQPQH

v_gene: TRBV5-1
CDR3aa: ASSLLSSGGRTEAF

v_gene: TRBV27
CDR3aa: ASSLAATGGNEQF

v_gene: TRBV27
CDR3aa: ASSFQQPQH

v_gene: TRBV27
CDR3aa: ASTNRGQGSDTQY

v_gene: TRBV5-8
CDR3aa: ASSFGTGAYEQY

v_gene: TRBV7-8
CDR3aa: ASSLVREGWTGELF

v_gene: TRBV6-5
CDR3aa: ASSYERERPYNEQF